A selection of T cell receptor beta chains follows, all from one sample in a study of human T cells and chemical hapten exposure. TCRdb used MiXCR to reprocess the RACE reads, holding one entry per CDR3 protein. The sample holds fewer than 85,000 distinct CDR3 sequences, under 10% seen once. The sample comprised whole blood. These receptors all come from a male donor in good health. Some clones in this sample may be carry-over from other donors' samples. Both conserved end residues are part of each CDR3. D genes are given only for firm matches. Rows may omit the clone size; those that give it use once, few, many or a size class.

clone size	D gene	V gene	J gene	CDR3 protein	CDR3 DNA
few	TRBD1	TRBV5-4	TRBJ2-5	CASSPGQGAGETQYF	TGTGCCAGCAGCCCAGGACAGGGGGCCGGGGAGACCCAGTACTTC
-	TRBD2	TRBV6-5	TRBJ2-3	CASSWGPSGGAADTQYF	TGTGCCAGCAGTTGGGGCCCAAGCGGGGGGGCGGCAGATACGCAGTATTTT
many	TRBD1	TRBV6-5	TRBJ1-1	CASRQEGANTEAFF	TGTGCCAGCAGGCAAGAGGGGGCGAACACTGAAGCTTTCTTT
many	-	TRBV4-3	TRBJ1-1	CASSRGNTEAFF	TGCGCCAGCAGCCGGGGTAACACTGAAGCTTTCTTT
-	-	TRBV11-2	TRBJ1-4	CASSLGTTTNEKLFF	TGTGCCAGCAGCTTAGGGACGACAACTAATGAAAAACTGTTTTTT
few	TRBD1	TRBV5-1	TRBJ1-1	CASSPTGNSGAFF	TGCGCCAGCAGTCCGACAGGGAATTCGGGGGCTTTCTTT
many	-	TRBV6-5	TRBJ1-1	CASSKGGEAFF	TGTGCCAGCAGTAAGGGGGGTGAAGCTTTCTTT
-	TRBD2	TRBV7-2	TRBJ2-3	CASSLGLAGGRITDTQYF	TGTGCCAGCAGCTTAGGACTAGCGGGGGGGCGGATCACAGATACGCAGTATTTT
-	-	TRBV3-1	TRBJ2-5	CASSQWTKETQYF	TGTGCCAGCAGCCAATGGACTAAAGAGACCCAGTACTTC
-	-	TRBV3-1	TRBJ1-1	CASSQAWGPNTEAFF	TGTGCCAGCAGCCAAGCGTGGGGGCCGAACACTGAAGCTTTCTTT
few	-	TRBV20-1	TRBJ1-2	CSARDQGAPRDYTF	TGCAGTGCTAGAGATCAAGGAGCCCCGAGGGACTACACCTTC
many	-	TRBV28	TRBJ1-5	CASSSAHDSRNQPQHF	TGTGCCAGCAGTTCGGCGCATGACAGTCGCAATCAGCCCCAGCATTTT
-	-	TRBV4-3	TRBJ1-5	CASSQDLGGIDDNQPQHF	TGCGCCAGCAGCCAAGATCTCGGGGGGATCGACGACAATCAGCCCCAGCATTTT
-	-	TRBV5-5	TRBJ2-7	CASRPPVDSYEQYF	TGTGCCAGTCGGCCACCGGTCGACTCCTACGAGCAGTACTTC
many	-	TRBV7-9	TRBJ2-3	CASLEKGVGTDTQYF	TGTGCCAGCCTCGAGAAGGGGGTCGGCACAGATACGCAGTATTTT
-	-	TRBV7-2	TRBJ2-1	CASSLVGGKRNEQFF	TGTGCCAGCAGCTTAGTTGGGGGGAAGCGCAATGAGCAGTTCTTC
few	TRBD2	TRBV3-1	TRBJ2-2	CASSQETSGSTYTGELFF	TGTGCCAGCAGCCAAGAGACTAGCGGGAGTACGTACACCGGGGAGCTGTTTTTT
few	-	TRBV29-1	TRBJ1-2	CSVDGFRGSYGYTF	TGCAGCGTTGATGGCTTCAGGGGATCCTATGGCTACACCTTC
-	-	TRBV7-2	TRBJ2-7	CASSLNQLMYEQYF	TGTGCCAGCAGCCTGAATCAGTTGATGTACGAGCAGTACTTC
few	TRBD2	TRBV6-5	TRBJ2-7	CASSYRSETSGSSYEQYF	TGTGCCAGCAGTTACCGCTCTGAGACTAGCGGGAGCTCCTACGAGCAGTACTTC
few	TRBD1	TRBV20-1	TRBJ1-2	CSARLGSGTDYNYGYTF	TGCAGTGCTAGACTCGGGTCCGGGACAGACTATAACTATGGCTACACCTTC
-	-	TRBV13	TRBJ2-6	CASSQNPGHWGSGANVLTF	TGTGCCAGCAGCCAAAATCCGGGACACTGGGGCTCTGGGGCCAACGTCCTGACTTTC
few	TRBD2	TRBV10-2	TRBJ2-1	CASSWGRAREQFF	TGCGCCAGCAGTTGGGGGAGGGCGCGGGAGCAGTTCTTC
-	-	TRBV12-3/TRBV12-4	TRBJ2-4	CASSGGLAKNIQYF	TGTGCCAGCAGTGGCGGGCTAGCCAAAAACATTCAGTACTTC
-	-	TRBV12-3/TRBV12-4	TRBJ1-1	CASSGRQVVDTEAFF	TGTGCCAGCAGTGGCAGACAGGTTGTGGACACTGAAGCTTTCTTT
-	TRBD1	TRBV2	TRBJ1-5	CASSRGSPYSNQPQQF	TGTGCCAGCAGCAGGGGGAGCCCTTATAGCAATCAGCCCCAGCAATTT
-	-	TRBV11-2	TRBJ2-7	CASSLEGKQYF	TGTGCCAGCAGCTTAGAAGGGAAGCAGTACTTC
-	-	TRBV6-6	TRBJ1-5	CASEGVYNQPQHF	TGTGCCAGCGAGGGAGTTTACAATCAGCCCCAGCATTTT
-	TRBD1	TRBV7-2	TRBJ1-1	CASSWTGGTEAFF	TGTGCCAGCAGCTGGACAGGGGGAACTGAAGCTTTCTTT
few	-	TRBV28	TRBJ2-7	CASSSRLYEQYF	TGTGCCAGCAGTTCCCGGCTCTACGAGCAGTACTTC
many	-	TRBV12-3/TRBV12-4	TRBJ1-1	CASSPTVITEAFF	TGTGCCAGCAGTCCGACAGTAATCACTGAAGCTTTCTTT
-	TRBD1	TRBV5-1	TRBJ1-1	CASSRKTGVNTEAFF	TGCGCCAGCAGCCGGAAGACAGGGGTGAACACTGAAGCTTTCTTT
few	-	TRBV6-6	TRBJ1-5	CASWGSNQPQHF	TGTGCCAGCTGGGGCAGCAATCAGCCCCAGCATTTT